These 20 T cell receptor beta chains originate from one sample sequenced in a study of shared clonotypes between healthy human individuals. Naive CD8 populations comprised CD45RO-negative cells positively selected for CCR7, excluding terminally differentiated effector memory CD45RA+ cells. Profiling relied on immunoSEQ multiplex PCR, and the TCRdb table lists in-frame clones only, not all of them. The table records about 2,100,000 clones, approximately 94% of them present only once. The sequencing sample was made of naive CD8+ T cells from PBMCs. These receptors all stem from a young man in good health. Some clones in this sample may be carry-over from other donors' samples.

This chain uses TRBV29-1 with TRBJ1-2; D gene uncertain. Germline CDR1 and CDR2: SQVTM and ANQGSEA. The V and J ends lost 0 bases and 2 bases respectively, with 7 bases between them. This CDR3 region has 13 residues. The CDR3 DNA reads TGCAGCGTTGAAGATGTACGGAACTATGGCTACACCTTC. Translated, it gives CSVEDVRNYGYTF.

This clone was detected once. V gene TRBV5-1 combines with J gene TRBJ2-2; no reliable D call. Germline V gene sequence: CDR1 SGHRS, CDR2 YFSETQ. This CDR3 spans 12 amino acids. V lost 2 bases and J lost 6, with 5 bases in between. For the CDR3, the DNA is TGCGCCAGCAGCTTTGGGGCCGGGGAGCTGTTTTTT. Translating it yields CASSFGAGELFF.

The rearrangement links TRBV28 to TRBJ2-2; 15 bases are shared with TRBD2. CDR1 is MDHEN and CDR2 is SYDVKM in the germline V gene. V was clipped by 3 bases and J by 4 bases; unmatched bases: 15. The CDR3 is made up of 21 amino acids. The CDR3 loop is CASSFFLSPGLAGGRTGELFF. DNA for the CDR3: TGTGCCAGCAGTTTTTTTCTGTCGCCCGGACTAGCGGGAGGGCGCACCGGGGAGCTGTTTTTT.

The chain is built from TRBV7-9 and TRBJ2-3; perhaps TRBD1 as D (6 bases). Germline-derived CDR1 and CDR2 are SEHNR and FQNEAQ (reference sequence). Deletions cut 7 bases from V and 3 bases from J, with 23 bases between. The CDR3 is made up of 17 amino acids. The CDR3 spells CASTNPRGAGKTDTQYF. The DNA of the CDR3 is TGTGCCAGCACTAACCCCAGGGGCGCAGGGAAAACAGATACGCAGTATTTT.

The CDR3 sequence is CASSYSVTHQPQHF. CDR3 DNA sequence: TGTGCCAGCAGTTACTCTGTCACCCACCAGCCCCAGCATTTT. The chain links TRBV6-5 to TRBJ1-5; D gene uncertain. Germline-derived CDR1 and CDR2 are MNHEY and SVGAGI. The CDR3 has 14 amino acids. Trimming cost V 0 bases and J 7 bases, with 10 bases left between them.

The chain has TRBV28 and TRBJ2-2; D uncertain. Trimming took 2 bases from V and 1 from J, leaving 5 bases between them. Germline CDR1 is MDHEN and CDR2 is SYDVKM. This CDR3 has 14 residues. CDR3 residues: CASSLVLNTGELFF. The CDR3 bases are TGTGCCAGCAGTTTAGTTCTGAACACCGGGGAGCTGTTTTTT.

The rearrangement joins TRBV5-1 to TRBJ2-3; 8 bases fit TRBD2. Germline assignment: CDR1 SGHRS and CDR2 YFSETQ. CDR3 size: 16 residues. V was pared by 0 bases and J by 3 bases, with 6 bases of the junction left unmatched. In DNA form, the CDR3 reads TGCGCCAGCAGCTTGGGAGGCCGACTAGCGACAGATACGCAGTATTTT. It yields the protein CASSLGGRLATDTQYF.

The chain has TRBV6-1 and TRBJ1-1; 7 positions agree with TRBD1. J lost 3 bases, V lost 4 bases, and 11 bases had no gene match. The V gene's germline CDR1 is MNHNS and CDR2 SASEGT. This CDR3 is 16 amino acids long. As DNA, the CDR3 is TGTGCCAGCAGTGCGGGACAGCAGGTGGCTGACACTGAAGCTTTCTTT. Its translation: CASSAGQQVADTEAFF.

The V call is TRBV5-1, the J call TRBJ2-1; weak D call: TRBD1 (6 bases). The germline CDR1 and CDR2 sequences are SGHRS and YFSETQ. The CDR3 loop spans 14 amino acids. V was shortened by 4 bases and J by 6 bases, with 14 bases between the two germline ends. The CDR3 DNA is TGCGCCAGCAGCCCTCGGACAGACTCCAATGAGCAGTTCTTC. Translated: CASSPRTDSNEQFF.

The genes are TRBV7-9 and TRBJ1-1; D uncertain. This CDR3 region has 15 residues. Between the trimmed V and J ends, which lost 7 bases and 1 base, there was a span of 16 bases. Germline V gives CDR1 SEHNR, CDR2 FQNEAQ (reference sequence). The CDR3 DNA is TGTGCCAGCAACCCGTATGCGGCTAAGAACACTGAAGCTTTCTTT. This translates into CASNPYAAKNTEAFF.

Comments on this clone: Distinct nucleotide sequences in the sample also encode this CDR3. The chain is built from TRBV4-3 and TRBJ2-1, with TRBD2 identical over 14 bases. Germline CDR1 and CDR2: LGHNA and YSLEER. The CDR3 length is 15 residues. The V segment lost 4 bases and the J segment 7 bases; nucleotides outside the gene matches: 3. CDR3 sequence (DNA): TGCGCCAGCAGCCCGGGACTAGCGGGAGTAAATGAGCAGTTCTTC. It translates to CASSPGLAGVNEQFF.

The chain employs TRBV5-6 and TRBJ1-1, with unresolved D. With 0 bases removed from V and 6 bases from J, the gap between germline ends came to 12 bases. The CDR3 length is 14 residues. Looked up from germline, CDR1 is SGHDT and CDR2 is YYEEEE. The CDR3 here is CASSLGRRPPEAFF. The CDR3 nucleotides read TGTGCCAGCAGCTTGGGACGGCGGCCCCCTGAAGCTTTCTTT.

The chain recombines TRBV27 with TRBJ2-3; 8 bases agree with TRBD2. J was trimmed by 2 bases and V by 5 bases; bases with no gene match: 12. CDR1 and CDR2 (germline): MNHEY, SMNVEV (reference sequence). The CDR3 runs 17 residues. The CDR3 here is CASSVILAEGPTDTQYF. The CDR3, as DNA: TGTGCCAGCAGTGTCATACTAGCGGAAGGACCCACAGATACGCAGTATTTT.

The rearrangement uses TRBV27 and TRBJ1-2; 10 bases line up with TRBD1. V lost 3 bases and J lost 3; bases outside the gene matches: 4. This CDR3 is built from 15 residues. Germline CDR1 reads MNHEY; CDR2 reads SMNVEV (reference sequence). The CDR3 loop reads CASSLRTGGHYGYTF. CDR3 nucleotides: TGTGCCAGCAGTTTGCGGACAGGGGGTCACTATGGCTACACCTTC.

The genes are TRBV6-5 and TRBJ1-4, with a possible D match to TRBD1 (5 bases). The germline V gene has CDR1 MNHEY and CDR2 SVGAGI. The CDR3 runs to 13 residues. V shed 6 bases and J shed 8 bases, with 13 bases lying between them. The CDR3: CASSSERDEKLFF. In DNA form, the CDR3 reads TGTGCCAGCAGCTCCGAACGGGACGAAAAACTGTTTTTT.

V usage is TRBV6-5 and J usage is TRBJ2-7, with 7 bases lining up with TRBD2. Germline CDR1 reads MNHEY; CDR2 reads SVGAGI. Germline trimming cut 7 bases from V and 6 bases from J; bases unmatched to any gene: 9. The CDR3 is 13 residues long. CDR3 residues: CASTPGGRSEQYF. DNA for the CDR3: TGTGCCAGCACCCCGGGGGGTAGAAGCGAGCAGTACTTC.

CDR3 loop: CASSYSLGSMNTEAFF. The CDR3 coding sequence is TGTGCCAGCAGTTACTCGTTGGGCAGCATGAACACTGAAGCTTTCTTT. The chain uses TRBV6-5 and TRBJ1-1; the D is unclear. The germline V gene has CDR1 MNHEY and CDR2 SVGAGI. This CDR3 region has 16 residues. V was cut by 0 bases and J by 0 bases, with 11 bases left in between.

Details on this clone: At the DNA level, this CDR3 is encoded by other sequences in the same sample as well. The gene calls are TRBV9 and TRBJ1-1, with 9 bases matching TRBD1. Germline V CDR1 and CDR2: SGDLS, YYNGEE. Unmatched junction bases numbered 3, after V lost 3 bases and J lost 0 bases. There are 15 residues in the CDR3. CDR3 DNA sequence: TGTGCCAGCAGCGAGGGACAGGGCATGAACACTGAAGCTTTCTTT. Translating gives CASSEGQGMNTEAFF.

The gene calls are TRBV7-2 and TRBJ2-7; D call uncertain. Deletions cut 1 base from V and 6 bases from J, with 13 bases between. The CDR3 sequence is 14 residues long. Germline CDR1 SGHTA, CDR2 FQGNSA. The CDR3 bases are TGTGCCAGCAGCTTAGTTCCTGACTCCCGCGAGCAGTACTTC. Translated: CASSLVPDSREQYF. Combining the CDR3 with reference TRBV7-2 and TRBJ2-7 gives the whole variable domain GAGVSQSPSNKVTEKGKDVELRCDPISGHTALYWYRQSLGQGLEFLIYFQGNSAPDKSGLPSDRFSAERTGGSVSTLTIQRTQQEDSAVYLCASSLVPDSREQYFGPGTRLTVT.

The CDR3 DNA is TGTGCCACCGGGACTAGCGGCCTCTACAATGAGCAGTTCTTC. It yields the protein CATGTSGLYNEQFF. This chain uses TRBV7-8 with TRBJ2-1; 11 bases are a match to TRBD2. Germline V lookup: CDR1 SGHVS, CDR2 FQNEAQ. Trimming removed 10 bases from V and 3 bases from J; junction bases left unmatched: 5. CDR3 length equals 14 residues.